The rows below give T cell receptor beta chains drawn from one sample of a study of T cells after yellow fever vaccination. TCRdb re-derived calls from the 5' RACE reads in MiXCR, one entry per CDR3 protein. The data contain 500,000 to 650,000 distinct CDR3 sequences, about 12% of them seen just once; the ten biggest clones take up just under 15%. The sample consisted of PBMCs, taken on the day of the yellow fever booster vaccination. These receptors were collected from a man younger than 45 who received the YFV17D yellow fever vaccine. CDR3s include the opening cysteine and the closing phenylalanine or tryptophan. A D gene is named only where the DNA matches it firmly. Clone sizes are given selectively: once, few, many, or a class where the clone is expanded.

abundance: many
len: 12
d_gene: NA
v_gene: TRBV7-2
j_gene: TRBJ1-1
CDR3aa: CASSPPRREAFF
CDR3nt: TGTGCCAGCAGCCCCCCGCGCAGGGAAGCTTTCTTT

abundance: few
len: 13
d_gene: NA
v_gene: TRBV12-3/TRBV12-4
j_gene: TRBJ1-1
CDR3aa: CASSWAENTEAFF
CDR3nt: TGTGCCAGCAGTTGGGCGGAGAACACTGAAGCTTTCTTT

abundance: many
len: 15
d_gene: NA
v_gene: TRBV7-9
j_gene: TRBJ2-7
CDR3aa: CASSARQAKIGEQYF
CDR3nt: TGTGCCAGCAGCGCCAGACAGGCGAAGATCGGCGAGCAGTACTTC

abundance: few
len: 13
d_gene: TRBD1
v_gene: TRBV20-1
j_gene: TRBJ2-7
CDR3aa: CSATRDRGNEQYF
CDR3nt: TGCAGTGCCACCCGGGACAGGGGAAACGAGCAGTACTTC

abundance: many
len: 17
d_gene: NA
v_gene: TRBV10-3
j_gene: TRBJ2-4
CDR3aa: CAISESYGDAAKNIQYF
CDR3nt: TGTGCCATCAGTGAGTCTTATGGAGACGCGGCCAAAAACATTCAGTACTTC

abundance: few
len: 16
d_gene: TRBD2
v_gene: TRBV7-2
j_gene: TRBJ2-1
CDR3aa: CASSTDGLAGDGEQFF
CDR3nt: TGTGCCAGCAGCACCGATGGACTAGCGGGAGACGGTGAGCAGTTCTTC

abundance: few
len: 14
d_gene: NA
v_gene: TRBV20-1
j_gene: TRBJ2-1
CDR3aa: CSALSGRGYNEQFF
CDR3nt: TGCAGTGCCCTCTCGGGTCGGGGATACAATGAGCAGTTCTTC

abundance: many
len: 14
d_gene: NA
v_gene: TRBV7-9
j_gene: TRBJ2-5
CDR3aa: CASSSLTGQETQYF
CDR3nt: TGTGCCAGCAGCTCCCTGACAGGTCAAGAGACCCAGTACTTC

abundance: few
len: 14
d_gene: NA
v_gene: TRBV19
j_gene: TRBJ1-1
CDR3aa: CASSMVRQSPKAFF
CDR3nt: TGTGCCAGTAGTATGGTCCGACAGTCGCCTAAAGCTTTCTTT

abundance: few
len: 12
d_gene: TRBD1
v_gene: TRBV2
j_gene: TRBJ1-2
CDR3aa: CASNRQGGGYTF
CDR3nt: TGTGCCAGCAATCGACAGGGCGGTGGCTACACCTTC

abundance: few
len: 14
d_gene: NA
v_gene: TRBV20-1
j_gene: TRBJ1-6
CDR3aa: CSTLSQGGRSPLHF
CDR3nt: TGCAGTACCCTATCACAGGGAGGAAGATCACCCCTCCACTTT

abundance: NA
len: 15
d_gene: NA
v_gene: TRBV5-1
j_gene: TRBJ2-7
CDR3aa: CASHSGRVPPYEQYF
CDR3nt: TGCGCCAGCCACTCCGGTAGGGTACCTCCCTACGAGCAGTACTTC

abundance: NA
len: 13
d_gene: NA
v_gene: TRBV7-2
j_gene: TRBJ2-3
CDR3aa: CATGLPQGDTQYF
CDR3nt: TGTGCGACGGGACTTCCTCAGGGAGATACGCAGTATTTT

abundance: NA
len: 16
d_gene: NA
v_gene: TRBV7-2
j_gene: TRBJ2-1
CDR3aa: CASSPVAGTGNNEQFF
CDR3nt: TGTGCCAGCAGCCCAGTGGCCGGGACCGGAAACAATGAGCAGTTCTTC

abundance: few
len: 13
d_gene: NA
v_gene: TRBV20-1
j_gene: TRBJ2-7
CDR3aa: CSAENRGPLEQYF
CDR3nt: TGCAGTGCTGAAAACAGAGGACCCCTCGAGCAGTACTTC

abundance: few
len: 16
d_gene: TRBD1
v_gene: TRBV3-1
j_gene: TRBJ2-7
CDR3aa: CASSALDRVGVYEQYF
CDR3nt: TGTGCCAGCAGCGCCCTCGACAGGGTCGGGGTCTACGAGCAGTACTTC

abundance: many
len: 14
d_gene: NA
v_gene: TRBV7-2
j_gene: TRBJ2-1
CDR3aa: CASSPDRSYNEQFF
CDR3nt: TGTGCCAGCAGCCCTGACAGGTCCTACAATGAGCAGTTCTTC

abundance: many
len: 16
d_gene: TRBD2
v_gene: TRBV5-1
j_gene: TRBJ2-5
CDR3aa: CASSPHGLAGQETQYF
CDR3nt: TGCGCCAGCAGCCCCCACGGACTAGCGGGGCAAGAGACCCAGTACTTC